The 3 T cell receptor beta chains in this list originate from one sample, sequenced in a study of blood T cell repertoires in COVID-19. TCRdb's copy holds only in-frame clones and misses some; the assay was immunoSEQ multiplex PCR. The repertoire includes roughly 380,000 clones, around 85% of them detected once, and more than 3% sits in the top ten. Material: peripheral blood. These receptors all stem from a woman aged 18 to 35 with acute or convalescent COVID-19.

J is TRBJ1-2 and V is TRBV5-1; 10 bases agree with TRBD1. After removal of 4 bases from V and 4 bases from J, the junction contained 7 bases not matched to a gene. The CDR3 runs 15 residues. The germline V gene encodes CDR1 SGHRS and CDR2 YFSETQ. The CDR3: CASSTGTGVAYGYTF. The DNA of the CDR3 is TGCGCCAGCAGCACCGGGACAGGGGTGGCCTATGGCTACACCTTC.

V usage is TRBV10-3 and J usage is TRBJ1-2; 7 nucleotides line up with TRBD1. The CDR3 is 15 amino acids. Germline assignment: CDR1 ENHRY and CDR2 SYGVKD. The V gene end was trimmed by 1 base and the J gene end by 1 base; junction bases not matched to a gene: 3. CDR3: CAISEWSGGNYGYTF. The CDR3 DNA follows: TGTGCCATCAGTGAGTGGTCAGGGGGTAACTATGGCTACACCTTC.

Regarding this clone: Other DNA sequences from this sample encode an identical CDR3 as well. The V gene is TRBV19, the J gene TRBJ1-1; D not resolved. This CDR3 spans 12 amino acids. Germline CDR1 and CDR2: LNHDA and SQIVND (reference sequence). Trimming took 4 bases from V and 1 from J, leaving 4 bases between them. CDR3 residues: CASSTRNTEAFF. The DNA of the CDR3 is TGTGCCAGTAGTACCCGGAACACTGAAGCTTTCTTT.